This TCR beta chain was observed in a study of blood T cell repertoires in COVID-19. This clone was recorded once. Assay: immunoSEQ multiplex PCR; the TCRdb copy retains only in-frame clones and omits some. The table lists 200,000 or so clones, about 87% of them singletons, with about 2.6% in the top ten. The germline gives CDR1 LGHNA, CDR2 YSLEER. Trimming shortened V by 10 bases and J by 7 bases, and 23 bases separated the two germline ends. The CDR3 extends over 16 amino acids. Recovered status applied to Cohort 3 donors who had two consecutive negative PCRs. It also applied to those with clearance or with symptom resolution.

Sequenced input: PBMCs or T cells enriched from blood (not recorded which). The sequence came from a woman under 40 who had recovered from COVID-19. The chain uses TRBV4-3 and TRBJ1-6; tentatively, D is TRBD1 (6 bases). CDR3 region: CATRNQAGDKNSPLHF. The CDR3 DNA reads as TGCGCCACCAGGAACCAAGCAGGGGATAAAAATTCACCCCTCCACTTT.